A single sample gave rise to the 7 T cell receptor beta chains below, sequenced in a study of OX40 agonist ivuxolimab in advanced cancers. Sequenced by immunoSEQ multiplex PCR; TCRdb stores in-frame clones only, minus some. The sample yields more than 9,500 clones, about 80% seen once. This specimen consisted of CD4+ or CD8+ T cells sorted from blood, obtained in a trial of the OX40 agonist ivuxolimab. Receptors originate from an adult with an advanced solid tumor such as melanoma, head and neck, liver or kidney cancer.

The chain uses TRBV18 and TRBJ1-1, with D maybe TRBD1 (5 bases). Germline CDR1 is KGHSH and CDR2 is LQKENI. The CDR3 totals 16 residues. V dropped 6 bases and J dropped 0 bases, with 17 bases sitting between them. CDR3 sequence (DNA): TGTGCCAGCTCGGCCCATCGGGGCCGGGTGAACACTGAAGCTTTCTTT. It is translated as CASSAHRGRVNTEAFF.

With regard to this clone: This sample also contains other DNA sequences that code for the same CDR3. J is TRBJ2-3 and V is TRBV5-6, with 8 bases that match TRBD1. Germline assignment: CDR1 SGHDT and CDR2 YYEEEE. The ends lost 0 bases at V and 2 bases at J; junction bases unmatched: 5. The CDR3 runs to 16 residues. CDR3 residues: CASSLGQGLATDTQYF. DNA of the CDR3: TGTGCCAGCAGCTTGGGACAGGGGCTGGCCACAGATACGCAGTATTTT.

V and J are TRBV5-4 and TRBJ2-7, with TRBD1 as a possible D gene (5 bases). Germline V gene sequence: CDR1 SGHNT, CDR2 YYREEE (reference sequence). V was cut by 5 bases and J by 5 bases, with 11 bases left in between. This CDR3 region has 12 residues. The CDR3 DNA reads TGTGCCAGCAGTTCAGGACATAACGAGCAGTACTTC. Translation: CASSSGHNEQYF.

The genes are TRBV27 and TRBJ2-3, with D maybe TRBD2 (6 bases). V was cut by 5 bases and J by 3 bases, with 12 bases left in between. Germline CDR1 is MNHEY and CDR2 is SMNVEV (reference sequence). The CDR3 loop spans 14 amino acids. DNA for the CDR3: TGTGCCAGCAGTCAAGTAGCGGCAACAGATACGCAGTATTTT. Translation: CASSQVAATDTQYF.

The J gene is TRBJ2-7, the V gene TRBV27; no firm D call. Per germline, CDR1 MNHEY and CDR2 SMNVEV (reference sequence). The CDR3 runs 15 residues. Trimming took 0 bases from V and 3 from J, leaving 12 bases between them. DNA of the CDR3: TGTGCCAGCAGTTTATCTGGGCTAGGGTACTACGAGCAGTACTTC. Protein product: CASSLSGLGYYEQYF.

CDR3 in DNA: TGTGCCAGCAGTTTAGGGGGGAATGAGCAGTTCTTC. Translated, it gives CASSLGGNEQFF. The chain combines TRBV27 with TRBJ2-1, with a tentative D call TRBD2 (6 bases). Trimming took off 2 bases at V and 7 bases at J, with 6 bases between the two ends. The CDR3 has 12 amino acids. Looked up from germline, CDR1 is MNHEY and CDR2 is SMNVEV (reference sequence).

This chain's CDR3 is CASSVALAGGRYNEQFF. The CDR3 DNA reads as TGTGCCAGCAGCGTAGCACTAGCGGGAGGTCGCTACAATGAGCAGTTCTTC. The gene calls are TRBV9 and TRBJ2-1; 12 bases match TRBD2. V was pared by 0 bases and J by 3 bases, with 4 bases of the junction left unmatched. Germline CDR1 reads SGDLS; CDR2 reads YYNGEE. The CDR3 totals 17 residues. The full variable domain, rest sourced from reference TRBV9 and TRBJ2-1, is DSGVTQTPKHLITATGQRVTLRCSPRSGDLSVYWYQQSLDQGLQFLIQYYNGEERAKGNILERFSAQQFPDLHSELNLSSLELGDSALYFCASSVALAGGRYNEQFFGPGTRLTVL.